One sample yielded the 30 T cell receptor beta chains listed below, sequenced in a study of blood T cell repertoires in COVID-19. Produced via immunoSEQ multiplex PCR; TCRdb's table is partial and in-frame only. The profile shows 45,000 or so clones, about nine tenths of them singletons. The sample taken for sequencing was peripheral blood. The receptor set was obtained from an elderly woman with COVID-19, enrolled during active disease.

This sequence joins TRBV7-2 and TRBJ1-5; 9 bases fit TRBD1. The length of the CDR3 is 16 residues. The germline V gene encodes CDR1 SGHTA and CDR2 FQGNSA. V gave up 5 bases and J gave up 6 bases; unmatched junction bases: 11. The CDR3 DNA follows: TGTGCCAGCAGCACATACTTAACAGGGGGCGCTCAGCCCCAGCATTTT. Translated: CASSTYLTGGAQPQHF.

This chain uses TRBV19 with TRBJ1-6; 8 bases agree with TRBD1. CDR1 is LNHDA and CDR2 is SQIVND in the germline V gene (reference sequence). V trimming: 8 bases; J trimming: 5 bases; junction bases outside the gene matches: 11. The CDR3 sequence is 16 residues long. The CDR3 loop reads CASLPSGTGDNSPLHF. In DNA form, the CDR3 reads TGTGCCAGTTTGCCCTCCGGGACAGGAGATAATTCACCCCTCCACTTT.

V usage is TRBV27 and J usage is TRBJ1-4; a weak D match, TRBD1 (6 bases). Germline V gene data show CDR1 as MNHEY and CDR2 as SMNVEV (reference sequence). This CDR3 region has 18 residues. V was shortened by 5 bases and J by 8 bases, with 27 bases between the two germline ends. CDR3 loop: CASSPKSLARGLREKLFF. CDR3 in DNA: TGTGCCAGCAGTCCAAAATCCCTCGCAAGGGGGTTGCGGGAAAAACTGTTTTTT.

The genes are TRBV28 and TRBJ2-5, with D possibly TRBD2 on 5 matching bases. This CDR3 region has 16 residues. CDR1 MDHEN and CDR2 SYDVKM come from the germline V gene. V was cut by 3 bases and J by 2 bases, with 16 bases left in between. CDR3 in DNA: TGTGCCAGCAGTTTCCAATCTCGGGGATCACAAGAGACCCAGTACTTC. This translates into CASSFQSRGSQETQYF.

This clone has just a few counts. The chain uses TRBV6-5 and TRBJ2-7, with 7 bases fitting TRBD2. V shed 8 bases, J shed 0 bases, and the junction held 4 bases outside the gene matches. In germline, CDR1 is MNHEY, CDR2 SVGAGI. The CDR3 runs to 13 residues. The CDR3 region is CASEGTTSYEQYF. CDR3 in DNA: TGTGCCAGCGAAGGGACTACCTCCTACGAGCAGTACTTC.

The chain joins TRBV5-1 to TRBJ2-5; 11 positions match TRBD1. Germline-derived CDR1 and CDR2 are SGHRS and YFSETQ. V trimming: 6 bases; J trimming: 1 base; junction bases outside the gene matches: 5. There are 15 residues in the CDR3. For the CDR3, the DNA is TGCGCCAGCACCACCGGGACAGGGGGCCAAGAGACCCAGTACTTC. Protein product: CASTTGTGGQETQYF. Full variable domain (remainder filled in from reference TRBV5-1 and TRBJ2-5): KAGVTQTPRYLIKTRGQQVTLSCSPISGHRSVSWYQQTPGQGLQFLFEYFSETQRNKGNFPGRFSGRQFSNSRSEMNVSTLELGDSALYLCASTTGTGGQETQYFGPGTRLLVL.

The chain has TRBV7-6 and TRBJ2-1, with TRBD2 matching 10 bases. The germline V gene encodes CDR1 SGHVS and CDR2 FNYEAQ. There are 19 residues in the CDR3. V lost 5 bases to trimming and J lost 4 bases; unmatched junction nucleotides: 17. The CDR3 region is CASSPRTPLAGSLYNEQFF. The CDR3 bases are TGTGCCAGCAGCCCACGAACCCCACTAGCGGGGTCTCTTTACAATGAGCAGTTCTTC.

V and J are TRBV7-2 and TRBJ1-6; a possible D gene is TRBD1 (5 bases). Per germline, CDR1 SGHTA and CDR2 FQGNSA. The CDR3 has 17 amino acids. The V gene lost 5 bases and the J gene lost 0 bases, with 14 bases spanning the gap. CDR3 in amino acids: CASSPGLPSSYNSPLHF. CDR3 DNA sequence: TGTGCCAGCAGCCCGGGACTCCCAAGCTCCTATAATTCACCCCTCCACTTT.

The CDR3 coding sequence is TGTGCCAGCATCCCGGACAGGGCGTCTGGAAACACCATATATTTT. It is translated as CASIPDRASGNTIYF. This chain connects TRBV6-5 to TRBJ1-3; TRBD1 agrees at 8 bases. The CDR3 is made up of 15 amino acids. The V and J ends lost 7 bases and 1 base, in that order; junction bases with no gene match: 6. Per the germline V gene, CDR1 is MNHEY and CDR2 is SVGAGI.

This chain joins TRBV5-6 and TRBJ2-7; maybe TRBD1 (6 bases). Germline CDR1 is SGHDT and CDR2 is YYEEEE. The CDR3 runs 12 residues. The V and J ends lost 4 bases and 12 bases respectively, with 17 bases between them. Here the CDR3 reads CASSLRQAGRYF. As DNA, the CDR3 is TGTGCCAGCAGCCTCAGACAGGCCGGGCGGTACTTC.

DNA for the CDR3: TGTGCCAGCAGCGGAGGACGGGACAGGACATACAATGAGCAGTTCTTC. Amino acid sequence: CASSGGRDRTYNEQFF. V gene TRBV7-9 combines with J gene TRBJ2-1; 8 bases are a match to TRBD1. V was clipped by 5 bases and J by 4 bases; unmatched bases: 10. Germline V gene lookup returns CDR1 SEHNR and CDR2 FQNEAQ (reference sequence). CDR3 length: 16 amino acids.

CDR3 sequence reads: CASSSTGGWGTDTQYF. The CDR3 nucleotides are TGTGCCAGCAGCTCAACAGGGGGCTGGGGCACAGATACGCAGTATTTT. The J gene is TRBJ2-3, the V gene TRBV7-9, with 9 bases matching TRBD1. The V and J ends lost 4 bases and 1 base, in that order; junction bases with no gene match: 6. The germline gives CDR1 SEHNR, CDR2 FQNEAQ (reference sequence). The CDR3 totals 16 residues.

The chain carries TRBV5-1 and TRBJ1-3, with D possibly TRBD1 on 5 matching bases. This CDR3 contains 15 residues. The germline gives CDR1 SGHRS, CDR2 YFSETQ. V was clipped by 4 bases and J by 0 bases, with 11 bases between them. CDR3 bases: TGCGCCAGCAGCGCCCTTCAGGGCTCTGGAAACACCATATATTTT. This codes for CASSALQGSGNTIYF.

The chain joins TRBV28 to TRBJ2-7; 9 nucleotides match TRBD1. CDR3 length equals 14 residues. Germline V CDR1 and CDR2: MDHEN, SYDVKM. V lost 5 bases to trimming and J lost 4 bases; unmatched junction nucleotides: 6. CDR3 in amino acids: CASSPGQGWYEQYF. The CDR3 nucleotides read TGTGCCAGCAGTCCGGGACAGGGATGGTACGAGCAGTACTTC.

The chain has TRBV6-5 and TRBJ1-2; possibly TRBD1 for D (5 bases). This CDR3 has 16 residues. Trimming pared 2 bases from V and 4 bases from J, leaving 17 bases between. Germline CDR1 reads MNHEY; CDR2 reads SVGAGI. DNA of the CDR3: TGTGCCAGCAGTTACACCGGGACTCTTCGGAGCTATGGCTACACCTTC. It translates to CASSYTGTLRSYGYTF.

The chain combines TRBV4-2 with TRBJ1-2; 8 positions match TRBD1. Germline-derived CDR1 and CDR2 are LGHNA and YNFKEQ. V shed 4 bases and J 8 bases; nucleotides not matched to a gene: 12. CDR3 length: 15 residues. CDR3 residues: CASSPEPPTGDGYTF. CDR3 DNA: TGTGCCAGCAGCCCCGAACCCCCGACAGGGGACGGCTACACCTTC.

The chain joins TRBV5-1 to TRBJ2-7; the match to TRBD1 covers 9 bases. Germline loops: CDR1 SGHRS, CDR2 YFSETQ. V gave up 4 bases and J gave up 8 bases; unmatched junction bases: 10. The CDR3 sequence is 14 residues long. The CDR3 region has the DNA TGCGCCAGCAGCCCAACCCGGACAGGGGAAAAGCAGTACTTC. It is translated as CASSPTRTGEKQYF. The whole variable domain, filled in from reference TRBV5-1 and TRBJ2-7, reads KAGVTQTPRYLIKTRGQQVTLSCSPISGHRSVSWYQQTPGQGLQFLFEYFSETQRNKGNFPGRFSGRQFSNSRSEMNVSTLELGDSALYLCASSPTRTGEKQYFGPGTRLTVT.

The chain employs TRBV6-6 and TRBJ2-1, with D possibly matching TRBD2 (6 bases). The CDR3 is 16 amino acids. Between the trimmed V and J ends, which lost 0 bases and 6 bases, there was a span of 15 bases. Germline lookup yields CDR1 MNHNY and CDR2 SVGAGI (reference sequence). The CDR3 loop is CASSYSRGPKANEQFF. In DNA form, the CDR3 reads TGTGCCAGCAGTTACTCGCGGGGCCCAAAGGCCAATGAGCAGTTCTTC.

This clone was observed a few times. The J gene is TRBJ1-6, the V gene TRBV3-1 (or the pseudogene TRBV3-2); TRBD1 is a possible D gene (6 bases). The length of the CDR3 is 14 residues. V was cut by 5 bases and J by 9 bases, with 14 bases left in between. CDR1 and CDR2 (germline): LGHDT, YNNKEL (reference sequence). CDR3 in DNA: TGTGCCAGCAGCGAAGGACAGCTCTCTTCACCCCTCCACTTT. This sequence encodes CASSEGQLSSPLHF.

This sequence joins TRBV27 and TRBJ2-7; 9 bases line up with TRBD2. The CDR3 totals 15 residues. V shed 7 bases and J 2 bases; nucleotides not matched to a gene: 9. The V gene's germline CDR1 is MNHEY and CDR2 SMNVEV (reference sequence). The CDR3 DNA is TGTGCCAGCAACCCCCTAGCGGGGCTAACCTACGAGCAGTACTTC. Protein: CASNPLAGLTYEQYF.

Here the CDR3 DNA reads TGTGCCAGCCTCAGGGACAGTAGCTACGAGCAGTACTTC. Its protein is CASLRDSSYEQYF. The V gene is TRBV25-1, the J gene TRBJ2-7, with 7 bases fitting TRBD1. V dropped 8 bases and J dropped 3; count of bases not matched to a gene: 7. The CDR3 has 13 amino acids. CDR1 MGHDK and CDR2 SYGVNS come from the germline V gene.

The chain links TRBV19 to TRBJ1-1, with 9 bases matching TRBD1. CDR3 length: 15 residues. Germline V lookup: CDR1 LNHDA, CDR2 SQIVND (reference sequence). Trimming cost V 7 bases and J 3 bases; bases outside gene matches: 9. This CDR3 is CASTSTGGGDTEAFF. As DNA, the CDR3 is TGTGCCAGTACCTCGACAGGGGGAGGTGACACTGAAGCTTTCTTT. Supplemented by reference TRBV19 and TRBJ1-1, the full variable domain reads DGGITQSPKYLFRKEGQNVTLSCEQNLNHDAMYWYRQDPGQGLRLIYYSQIVNDFQKGDIAEGYSVSREKKESFPLTVTSAQKNPTAFYLCASTSTGGGDTEAFFGQGTRLTVV.

The chain joins TRBV11-2 to TRBJ2-7, with D maybe TRBD1 (6 bases). Trimming stripped 1 base from V and 4 bases from J, with 11 bases between. The CDR3 runs 14 residues. The germline V gene has CDR1 SGHAT and CDR2 FQNNGV. CDR3 loop: CASSLAGRGYEQYF. The CDR3 DNA reads TGTGCCAGCAGCTTAGCTGGCAGGGGATACGAGCAGTACTTC.

CDR3 residues: CASSGTGHLGQILFF. The DNA for the CDR3 is TGTGCCAGCAGTGGTACAGGTCACTTGGGACAGATACTGTTTTTT. The genes are TRBV28 and TRBJ1-4, with 7 bases fitting TRBD1. Germline values: CDR1 MDHEN, CDR2 SYDVKM. The CDR3 extends over 15 amino acids. With 5 bases clipped from V and 13 bases from J, the junction kept 16 bases outside the gene matches.

This clone was found a few times. The gene calls are TRBV6-6 and TRBJ1-6; 7 nucleotides agree with TRBD1. This CDR3 region has 16 residues. V was clipped by 9 bases and J by 5 bases; unmatched bases: 13. Germline V gene data show CDR1 as MNHNY and CDR2 as SVGAGI (reference sequence). As DNA, the CDR3 is TGTGCCAGTTACCCGGGACAGTCAGGGAATAATTCACCCCTCCACTTT. Translation: CASYPGQSGNNSPLHF.

The chain has TRBV6-4 and TRBJ1-5; TRBD1 matches at 9 bases. J gave up 6 bases and V 5 bases, and 2 bases lay outside the gene matches. The CDR3 consists of 13 residues. CDR1 and CDR2 (germline): MRHNA, SNTAGT. CDR3 residues: CASSQDRGQPQHF. CDR3 nucleotide sequence: TGTGCCAGCAGTCAGGACAGGGGTCAGCCCCAGCATTTT.

The chain couples TRBV7-8 to TRBJ1-2; TRBD1 matches 8 bases. The CDR3 loop spans 15 amino acids. V lost 5 bases and J lost 0; bases outside the gene matches: 5. CDR1 and CDR2 (germline): SGHVS, FQNEAQ. The CDR3 DNA reads as TGTGCCAGCAGCCCCGGGACAGGAGCTAACTATGGCTACACCTTC. This translates into CASSPGTGANYGYTF.

The CDR3 DNA is TGTGCCAGCAGCTTAGATAGAACTACAGATACGCAGTATTTT. It yields the protein CASSLDRTTDTQYF. This rearrangement joins TRBV11-2 to TRBJ2-3, with no clear D. The CDR3 is 14 amino acids. Germline values: CDR1 SGHAT, CDR2 FQNNGV. V lost 0 bases, J lost 3 bases, and 7 bases lay in between.

The chain recombines TRBV5-8 with TRBJ2-1; maybe TRBD2 (5 bases). The CDR3 runs to 14 residues. CDR1 and CDR2 from the germline V gene are SGHTS and YDEGEE. V gave up 0 bases and J gave up 4 bases, with 8 bases separating them. CDR3 sequence reads: CASSLGRGYNEQFF. In nucleotides, the CDR3 is TGTGCCAGCAGCTTGGGTCGGGGATACAATGAGCAGTTCTTC.

This chain uses TRBV12-3 or TRBV12-4 with TRBJ1-2; 7 bases map to TRBD1. V gave up 2 bases and J gave up 8 bases; unmatched junction bases: 5. The CDR3 runs 13 residues. The CDR3 DNA sequence: TGTGCCAGCAGTTTAAGGGGGCTGGGGGGCTACACCTTC. It codes for CASSLRGLGGYTF.